The 2 T cell receptor beta chains below all came from one sample that was sequenced in a study of blood T cell repertoires in COVID-19. The assay was immunoSEQ multiplex PCR, and TCRdb's table has in-frame clones only and misses some. The sample includes about 290,000 clones, 85% of them seen just once. Sequencing input: peripheral blood. These receptors were taken from a woman aged 45-65 years with active or convalescent COVID-19.

The chain couples TRBV5-4 to TRBJ1-1; possibly TRBD1 for D (6 bases). CDR3 length equals 14 residues. The ends were cut back, 5 bases at V and 4 bases at J, with 15 bases in the middle. Looked up from germline, CDR1 is SGHNT and CDR2 is YYREEE (reference sequence). The CDR3 nucleotides are TGTGCCAGCAGGGCTCAGGGGCCGGGCACTGAAGCTTTCTTT. Its protein product is CASRAQGPGTEAFF.

The chain has TRBV30 and TRBJ2-7, with 7 bases fitting TRBD2. The germline V gene has CDR1 GTSNPN and CDR2 SVGIG (reference sequence). The CDR3 sequence is 14 residues long. V gave up 7 bases and J gave up 3 bases; unmatched junction bases: 12. The CDR3 bases are TGTGCCTACCGACCGGGAAAGCGGGGCTACGAGCAGTACTTC. Amino acid sequence: CAYRPGKRGYEQYF.